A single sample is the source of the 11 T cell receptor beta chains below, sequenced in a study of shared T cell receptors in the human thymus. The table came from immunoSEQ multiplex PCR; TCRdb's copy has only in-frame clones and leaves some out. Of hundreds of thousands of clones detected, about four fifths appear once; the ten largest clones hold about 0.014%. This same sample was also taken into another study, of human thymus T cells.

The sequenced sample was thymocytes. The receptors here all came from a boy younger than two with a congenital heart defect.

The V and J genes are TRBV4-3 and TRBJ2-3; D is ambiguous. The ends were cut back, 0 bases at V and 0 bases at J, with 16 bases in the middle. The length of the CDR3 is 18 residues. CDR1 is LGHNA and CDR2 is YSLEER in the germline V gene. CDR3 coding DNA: TGCGCCAGCAGCCAAGATCTCTGGTCCAAACATAGCACAGATACGCAGTATTTT. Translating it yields CASSQDLWSKHSTDTQYF.

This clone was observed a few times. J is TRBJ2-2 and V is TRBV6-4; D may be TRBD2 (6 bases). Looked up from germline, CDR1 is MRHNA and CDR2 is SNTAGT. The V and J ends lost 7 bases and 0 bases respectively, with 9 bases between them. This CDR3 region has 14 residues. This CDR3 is CASKGTSNTGELFF. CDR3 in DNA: TGTGCCAGCAAAGGGACTTCGAACACCGGGGAGCTGTTTTTT.

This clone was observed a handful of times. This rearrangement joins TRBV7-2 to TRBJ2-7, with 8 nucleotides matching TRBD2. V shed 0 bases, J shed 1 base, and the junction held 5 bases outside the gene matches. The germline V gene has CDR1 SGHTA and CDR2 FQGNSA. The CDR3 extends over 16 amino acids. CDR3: CASSLAPSGSSYEQYF. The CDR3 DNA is TGTGCCAGCAGCTTAGCTCCTAGCGGGTCTTCCTACGAGCAGTACTTC.

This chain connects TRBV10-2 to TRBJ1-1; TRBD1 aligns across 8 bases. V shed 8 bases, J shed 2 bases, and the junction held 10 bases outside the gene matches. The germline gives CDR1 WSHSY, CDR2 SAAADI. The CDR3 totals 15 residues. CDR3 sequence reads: CASGRSGQGNTEAFF. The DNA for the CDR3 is TGCGCCAGCGGGAGGTCCGGACAGGGAAACACTGAAGCTTTCTTT.

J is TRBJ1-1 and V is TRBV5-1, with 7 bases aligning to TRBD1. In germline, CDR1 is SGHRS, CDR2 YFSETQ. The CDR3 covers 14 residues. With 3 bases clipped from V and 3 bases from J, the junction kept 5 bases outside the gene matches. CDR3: CASSSQGMDTEAFF. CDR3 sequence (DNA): TGCGCCAGCAGCTCACAGGGGATGGACACTGAAGCTTTCTTT.

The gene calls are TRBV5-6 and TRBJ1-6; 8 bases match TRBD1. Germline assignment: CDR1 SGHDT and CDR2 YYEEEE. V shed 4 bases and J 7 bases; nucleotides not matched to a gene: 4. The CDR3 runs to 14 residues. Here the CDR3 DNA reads TGTGCCAGCAGCCCCGGACAGGGAAATTCACCCCTCCACTTT. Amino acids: CASSPGQGNSPLHF.

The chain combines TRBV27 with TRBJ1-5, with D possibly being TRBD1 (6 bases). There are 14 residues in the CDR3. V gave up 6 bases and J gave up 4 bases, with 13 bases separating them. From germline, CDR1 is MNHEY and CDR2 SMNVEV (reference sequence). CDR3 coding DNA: TGTGCCAGCAGAGGGGGACGGCCTAATCAGCCCCAGCATTTT. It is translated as CASRGGRPNQPQHF.

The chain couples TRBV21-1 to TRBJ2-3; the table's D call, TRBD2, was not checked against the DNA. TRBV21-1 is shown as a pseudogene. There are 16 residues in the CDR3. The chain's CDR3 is CASSKRGAGRTDTQYF. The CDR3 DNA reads TGTGCCAGCAGCAAACGAGGAGCGGGTCGGACAGATACGCAGTATTTT.

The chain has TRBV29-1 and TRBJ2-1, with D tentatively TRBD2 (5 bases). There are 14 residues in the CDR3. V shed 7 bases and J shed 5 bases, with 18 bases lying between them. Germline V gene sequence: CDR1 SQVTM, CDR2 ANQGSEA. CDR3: CSARGIRAHNEQFF. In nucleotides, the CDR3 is TGCAGCGCCAGAGGGATACGGGCCCACAATGAGCAGTTCTTC.

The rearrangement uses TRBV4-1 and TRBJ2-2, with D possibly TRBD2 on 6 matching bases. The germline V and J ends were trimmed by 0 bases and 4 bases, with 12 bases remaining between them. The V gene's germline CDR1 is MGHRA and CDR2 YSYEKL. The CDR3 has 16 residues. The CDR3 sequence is CASSQEGGSGTGELFF. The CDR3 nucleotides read TGCGCCAGCAGCCAAGAAGGAGGGAGCGGCACCGGGGAGCTGTTTTTT.

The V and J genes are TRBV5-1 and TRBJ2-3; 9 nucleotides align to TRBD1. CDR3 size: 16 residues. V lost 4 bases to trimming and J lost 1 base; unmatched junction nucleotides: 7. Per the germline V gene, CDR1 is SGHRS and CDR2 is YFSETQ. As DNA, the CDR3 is TGCGCCAGCAGCGTGGACAGGGGAAGGGGCACAGATACGCAGTATTTT. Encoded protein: CASSVDRGRGTDTQYF.